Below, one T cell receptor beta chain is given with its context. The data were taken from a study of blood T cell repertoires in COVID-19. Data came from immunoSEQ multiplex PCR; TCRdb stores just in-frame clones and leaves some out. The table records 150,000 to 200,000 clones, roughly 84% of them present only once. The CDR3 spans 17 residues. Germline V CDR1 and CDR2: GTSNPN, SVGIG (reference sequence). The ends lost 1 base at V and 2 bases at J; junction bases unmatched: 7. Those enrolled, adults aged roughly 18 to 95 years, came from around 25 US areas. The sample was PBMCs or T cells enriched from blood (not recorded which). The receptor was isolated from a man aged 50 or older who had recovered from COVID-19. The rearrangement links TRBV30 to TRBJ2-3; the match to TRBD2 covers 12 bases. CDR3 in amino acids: CAWSEGLAGLLTDTQYF. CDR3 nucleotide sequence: TGTGCCTGGAGTGAAGGACTAGCGGGGCTCCTCACAGATACGCAGTATTTT. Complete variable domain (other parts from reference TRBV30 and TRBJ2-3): SQTIHQWPATLVQPVGSPLSLECTVEGTSNPNLYWYRQAAGRGLQLLFYSVGIGQISSEVPQNLSASRPQDRQFILSSKKLLLSDSGFYLCAWSEGLAGLLTDTQYFGPGTRLTVL.